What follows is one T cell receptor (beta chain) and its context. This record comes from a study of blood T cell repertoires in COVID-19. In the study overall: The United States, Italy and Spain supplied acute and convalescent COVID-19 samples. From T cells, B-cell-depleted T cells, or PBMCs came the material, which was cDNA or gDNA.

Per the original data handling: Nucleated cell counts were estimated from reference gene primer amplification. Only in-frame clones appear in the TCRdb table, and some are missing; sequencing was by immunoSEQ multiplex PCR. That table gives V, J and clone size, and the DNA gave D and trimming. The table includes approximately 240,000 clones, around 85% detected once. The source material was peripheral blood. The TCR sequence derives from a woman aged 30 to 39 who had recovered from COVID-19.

CDR3 bases: TGCGCCAGCAGCCAGGACAGGGTCACCGATCAGCCCCAGCATTTT. This encodes CASSQDRVTDQPQHF. This chain connects TRBV4-1 to TRBJ1-5; 8 bases map to TRBD1. The CDR3 has 15 amino acids. Germline V gives CDR1 MGHRA, CDR2 YSYEKL. V shed 3 bases and J 5 bases; nucleotides not matched to a gene: 6.